This T cell receptor (beta chain) originates from a study of spatial heterogeneity in lung cancer. General study points: The number of expanded tumor alpha and beta chains correlated with mutation number.

This clonotype was seen repeatedly, ten times or more. Its specificity is unknown. MiXCR was run by TCRdb on the 5' RACE reads, yielding one entry per CDR3 protein. The table records under 15,000 distinct CDR3 sequences, 3% to 4% of them present only once. Time point here: sample taken at primary tumor resection. Trimming took 1 base from V and 1 from J, leaving 12 bases between them. This CDR3 spans 16 amino acids. Germline assignment: CDR1 SGHNT and CDR2 YENEEA. The chain has TRBV11-3 and TRBJ2-3, with a tentative D call TRBD2 (5 bases). The clonotype was recovered from a male donor with early-stage non-small cell lung cancer. The sequences come from lung tumor tissue, collected at surgery. The CDR3 protein is CASSLGAVLGTDTQYF. CDR3 DNA: TGTGCCAGCAGCTTAGGAGCGGTACTGGGCACAGATACGCAGTATTTT.